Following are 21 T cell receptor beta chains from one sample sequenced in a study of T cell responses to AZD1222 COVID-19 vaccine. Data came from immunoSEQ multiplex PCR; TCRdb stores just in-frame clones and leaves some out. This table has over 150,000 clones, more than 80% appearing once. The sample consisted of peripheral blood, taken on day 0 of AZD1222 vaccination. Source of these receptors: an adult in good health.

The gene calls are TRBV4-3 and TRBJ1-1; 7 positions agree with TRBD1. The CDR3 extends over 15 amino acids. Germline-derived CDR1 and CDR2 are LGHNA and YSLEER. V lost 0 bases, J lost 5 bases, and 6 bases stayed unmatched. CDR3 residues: CASSQDRAGGTEAFF. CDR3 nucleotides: TGCGCCAGCAGCCAAGATCGTGCAGGGGGGACTGAAGCTTTCTTT.

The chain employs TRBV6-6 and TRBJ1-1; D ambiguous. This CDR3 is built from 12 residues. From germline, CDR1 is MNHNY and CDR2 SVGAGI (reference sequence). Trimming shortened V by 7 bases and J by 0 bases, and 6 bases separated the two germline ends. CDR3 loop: CASKGMNTEAFF. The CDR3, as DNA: TGTGCCAGCAAAGGCATGAACACTGAAGCTTTCTTT.

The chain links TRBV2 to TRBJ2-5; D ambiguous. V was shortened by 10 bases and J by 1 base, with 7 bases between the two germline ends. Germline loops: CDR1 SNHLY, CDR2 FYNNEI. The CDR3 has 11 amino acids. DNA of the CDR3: TGTGCCAACACACTCCAAGAGACCCAGTACTTC. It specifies CANTLQETQYF.

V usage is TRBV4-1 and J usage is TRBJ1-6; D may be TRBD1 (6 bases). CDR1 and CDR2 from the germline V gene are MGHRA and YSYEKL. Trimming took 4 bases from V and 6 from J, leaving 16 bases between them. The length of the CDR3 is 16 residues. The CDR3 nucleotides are TGCGCCAGCAGCCGAACGATGGGGGCGGTTAATTCACCCCTCCACTTT. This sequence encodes CASSRTMGAVNSPLHF.

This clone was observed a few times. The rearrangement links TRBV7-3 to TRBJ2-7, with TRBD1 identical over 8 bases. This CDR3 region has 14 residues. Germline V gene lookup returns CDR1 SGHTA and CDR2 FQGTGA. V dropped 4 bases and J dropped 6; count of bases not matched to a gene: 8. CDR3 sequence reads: CASSYLGTGSEQYF. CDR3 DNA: TGTGCCAGCAGCTACCTGGGGACAGGTTCCGAGCAGTACTTC.

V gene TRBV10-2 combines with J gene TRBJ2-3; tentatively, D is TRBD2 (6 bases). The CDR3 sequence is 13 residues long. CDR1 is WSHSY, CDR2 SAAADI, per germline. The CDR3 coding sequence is TGCGCGTTGGGGCGGGGACTCCCAGATACGCAGTATTTT. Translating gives CALGRGLPDTQYF.

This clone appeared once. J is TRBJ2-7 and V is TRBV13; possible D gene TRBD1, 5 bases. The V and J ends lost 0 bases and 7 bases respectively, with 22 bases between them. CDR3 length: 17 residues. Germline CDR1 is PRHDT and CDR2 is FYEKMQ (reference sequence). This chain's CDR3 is CASSLGVGDPLRREQYF. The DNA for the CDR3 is TGTGCCAGCAGCTTAGGGGTAGGGGATCCCCTACGAAGGGAGCAGTACTTC.

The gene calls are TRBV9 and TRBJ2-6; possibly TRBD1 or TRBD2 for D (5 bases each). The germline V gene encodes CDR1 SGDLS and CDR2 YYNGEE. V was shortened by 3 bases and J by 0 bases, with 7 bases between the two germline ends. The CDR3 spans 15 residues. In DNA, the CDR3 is TGTGCCAGCAGCGCGGGGCTCTCTGGGGCCAACGTCCTGACTTTC. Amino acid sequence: CASSAGLSGANVLTF.

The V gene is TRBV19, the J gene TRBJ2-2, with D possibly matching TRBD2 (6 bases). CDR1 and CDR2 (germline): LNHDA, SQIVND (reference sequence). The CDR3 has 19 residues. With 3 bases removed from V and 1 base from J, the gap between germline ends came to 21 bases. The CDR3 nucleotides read TGTGCCAGTAGTATTTTAATGGGGGGATCGGGATGGAACACCGGGGAGCTGTTTTTT. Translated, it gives CASSILMGGSGWNTGELFF.

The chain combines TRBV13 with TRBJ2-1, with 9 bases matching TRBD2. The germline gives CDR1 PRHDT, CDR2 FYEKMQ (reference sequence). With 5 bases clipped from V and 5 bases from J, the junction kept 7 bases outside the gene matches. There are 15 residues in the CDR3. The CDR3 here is CASSPLRGGDNEQFF. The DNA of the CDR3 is TGTGCCAGCAGCCCGCTGCGGGGGGGCGACAATGAGCAGTTCTTC.

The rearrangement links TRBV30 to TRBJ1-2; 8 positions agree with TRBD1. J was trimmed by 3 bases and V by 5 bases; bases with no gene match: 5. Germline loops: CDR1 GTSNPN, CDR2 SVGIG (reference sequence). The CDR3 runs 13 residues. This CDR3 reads CAWATGEDYGYTF. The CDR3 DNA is TGTGCCTGGGCGACAGGGGAGGACTATGGCTACACCTTC.

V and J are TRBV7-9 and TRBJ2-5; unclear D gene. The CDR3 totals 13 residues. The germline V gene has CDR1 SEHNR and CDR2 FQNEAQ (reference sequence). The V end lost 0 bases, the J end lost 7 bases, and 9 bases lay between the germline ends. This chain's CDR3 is CASSLAGSGTQYF. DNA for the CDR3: TGTGCCAGCAGCTTAGCTGGGTCGGGGACCCAGTACTTC.

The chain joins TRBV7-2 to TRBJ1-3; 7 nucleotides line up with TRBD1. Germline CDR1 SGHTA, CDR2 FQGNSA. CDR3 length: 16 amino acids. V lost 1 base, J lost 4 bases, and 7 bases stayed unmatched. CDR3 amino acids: CASSLVGGGTGNTIYF. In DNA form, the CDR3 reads TGTGCCAGCAGCTTAGTTGGAGGGGGCACGGGAAACACCATATATTTT.

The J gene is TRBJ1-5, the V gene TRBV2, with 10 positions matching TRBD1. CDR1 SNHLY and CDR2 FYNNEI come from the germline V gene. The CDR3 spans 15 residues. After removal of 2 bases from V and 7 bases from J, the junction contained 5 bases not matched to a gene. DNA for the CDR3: TGTGCCAGCAGTGAATTTGGACAGGGGGTGCAGCCCCAGCATTTT. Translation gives CASSEFGQGVQPQHF.

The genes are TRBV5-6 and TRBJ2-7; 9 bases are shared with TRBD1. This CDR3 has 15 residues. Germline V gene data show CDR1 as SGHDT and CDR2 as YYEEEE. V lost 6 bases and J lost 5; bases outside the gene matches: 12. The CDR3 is CASNQMDRGSHEQYV. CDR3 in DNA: TGTGCCAGCAACCAAATGGACAGGGGTTCCCACGAGCAGTACGTC.

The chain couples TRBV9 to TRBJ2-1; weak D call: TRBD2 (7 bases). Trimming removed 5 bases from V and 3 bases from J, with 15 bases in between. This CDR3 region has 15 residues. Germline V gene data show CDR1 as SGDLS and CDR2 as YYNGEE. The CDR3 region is CASSYSGGGYNEQFF. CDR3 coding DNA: TGTGCCAGCAGTTATTCGGGGGGCGGCTACAATGAGCAGTTCTTC.

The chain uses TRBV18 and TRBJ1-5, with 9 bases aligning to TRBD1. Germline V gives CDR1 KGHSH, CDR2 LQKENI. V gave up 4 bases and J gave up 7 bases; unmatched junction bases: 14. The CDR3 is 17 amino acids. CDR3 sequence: CASSRPTGTGRDQPQHF. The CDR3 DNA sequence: TGTGCCAGCTCACGACCTACGGGGACAGGGAGGGACCAGCCCCAGCATTTT.

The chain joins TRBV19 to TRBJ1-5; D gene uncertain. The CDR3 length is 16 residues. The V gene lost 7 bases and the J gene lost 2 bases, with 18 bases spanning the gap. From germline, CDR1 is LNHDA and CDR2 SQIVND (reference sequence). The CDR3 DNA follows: TGTGCCAGTAAGCACCGTTTTGGGGTCGGCAATCAGCCCCAGCATTTT. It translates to CASKHRFGVGNQPQHF.

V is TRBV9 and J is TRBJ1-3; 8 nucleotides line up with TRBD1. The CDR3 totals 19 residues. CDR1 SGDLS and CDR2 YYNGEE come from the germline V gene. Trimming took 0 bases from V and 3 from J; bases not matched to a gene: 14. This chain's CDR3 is CASSVATGVDRDHGNTIYF. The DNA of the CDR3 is TGTGCCAGCAGCGTAGCTACGGGAGTGGACAGGGACCATGGAAACACCATATATTTT.

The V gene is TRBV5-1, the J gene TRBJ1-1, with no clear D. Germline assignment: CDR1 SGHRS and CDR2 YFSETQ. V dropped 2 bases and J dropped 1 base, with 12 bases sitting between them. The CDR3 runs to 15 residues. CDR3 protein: CASSFHSPGNTEAFF. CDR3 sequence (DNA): TGCGCCAGCAGCTTCCATAGCCCGGGGAACACTGAAGCTTTCTTT. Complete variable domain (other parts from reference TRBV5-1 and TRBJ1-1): KAGVTQTPRYLIKTRGQQVTLSCSPISGHRSVSWYQQTPGQGLQFLFEYFSETQRNKGNFPGRFSGRQFSNSRSEMNVSTLELGDSALYLCASSFHSPGNTEAFFGQGTRLTVV.

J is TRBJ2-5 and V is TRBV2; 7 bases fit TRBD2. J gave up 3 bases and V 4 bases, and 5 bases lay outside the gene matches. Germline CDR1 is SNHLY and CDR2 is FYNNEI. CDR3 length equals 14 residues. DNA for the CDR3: TGTGCCAGCAGTGCTGGGGGGGTAGAAGAGACCCAGTACTTC. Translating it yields CASSAGGVEETQYF.